The 9 T cell receptor beta chains below were found in one sample sequenced in a study of siplizumab effects on memory and regulatory T cells. Profiling relied on immunoSEQ multiplex PCR, and the TCRdb table lists in-frame clones only, not all of them. This sample has around 110,000 clones, with around 94% found just once. Source material: non-Treg CD4+ T cells sorted from blood. The receptors were sampled from a human donor in good health.

The J gene is TRBJ2-3, the V gene TRBV5-1, with TRBD2 identical over 7 bases. Germline values: CDR1 SGHRS, CDR2 YFSETQ. Trimming removed 2 bases from V and 0 bases from J; junction bases left unmatched: 6. This CDR3 contains 16 residues. The CDR3 here is CASSFQRGTSTDTQYF. The CDR3 DNA reads as TGCGCCAGCAGCTTCCAGCGGGGTACTAGCACAGATACGCAGTATTTT.

The chain uses TRBV15 and TRBJ2-3; the match to TRBD1 covers 9 bases. The CDR3 length is 17 residues. Germline-derived CDR1 and CDR2 are LNHNV and YYDKDF (reference sequence). Trimming cost V 0 bases and J 4 bases; bases outside gene matches: 8. The DNA for the CDR3 is TGTGCCACCAGCAGAGATCGCGGGACAGGGTTTTCAGATACGCAGTATTTT. It encodes CATSRDRGTGFSDTQYF.

The rearrangement uses TRBV6-5 and TRBJ1-4; 7 nucleotides agree with TRBD1. Germline CDR1 and CDR2: MNHEY and SVGAGI. Trimming at V came to 6 bases and at J to 9 bases, leaving 7 bases not matched to a gene. The length of the CDR3 is 13 residues. CDR3 nucleotides: TGTGCCAGCAGACTCCGGGACAGTCAAAAACTGTTTTTT. It specifies CASRLRDSQKLFF.

J is TRBJ2-7 and V is TRBV6-5, with D possibly TRBD1 on 6 matching bases. Germline CDR1 reads MNHEY; CDR2 reads SVGAGI. This CDR3 comprises 12 residues. With 6 bases removed from V and 2 bases from J, the gap between germline ends came to 8 bases. The CDR3: CASSRDTYEQYF. In DNA form, the CDR3 reads TGTGCCAGCAGCCGGGACACCTACGAGCAGTACTTC.

About this clone itself: Mismatch with germline at one junction end may stem from a read error. The chain has TRBV7-9 and TRBJ2-2, with D possibly matching TRBD2 (5 bases). In germline, CDR1 is SEHNR, CDR2 FQNEAQ (reference sequence). The CDR3 runs to 12 residues. The CDR3 protein is CASSLATGELFF. Here the CDR3 DNA reads TGTGCCAGCAGCCTAGCTACCGGGGAGCTGTTTTTT.

V is TRBV9 and J is TRBJ2-7, with D possibly being TRBD1 (6 bases). The germline gives CDR1 SGDLS, CDR2 YYNGEE. With 1 base removed from V and 0 bases from J, the gap between germline ends came to 11 bases. This CDR3 contains 15 residues. CDR3 in amino acids: CASSVHRDNSYEQYF. CDR3 coding DNA: TGTGCCAGCAGCGTACACCGGGACAACTCCTACGAGCAGTACTTC.

The chain uses TRBV5-1 and TRBJ1-2; no clear D gene. Trimming removed 0 bases from V and 7 bases from J, with 13 bases in between. CDR3 length: 14 residues. The V gene's germline CDR1 is SGHRS and CDR2 YFSETQ. The CDR3 coding sequence is TGCGCCAGCAGCTTGGACGGGATTCCACGTGGCTACACCTTC. Translated, it gives CASSLDGIPRGYTF. The full variable domain, in which reference TRBV5-1 and TRBJ1-2 provide the parts outside the CDR3, is KAGVTQTPRYLIKTRGQQVTLSCSPISGHRSVSWYQQTPGQGLQFLFEYFSETQRNKGNFPGRFSGRQFSNSRSEMNVSTLELGDSALYLCASSLDGIPRGYTFGSGTRLTVV.

In regard to this clone: The same CDR3 arises from other DNA sequences in this sample as well. The CDR3 region has the DNA TGTGCCAGCTCACCGGGGCTAGCGGGAAACAATGAGCAGTTCTTC. Its translation: CASSPGLAGNNEQFF. This chain links TRBV18 with TRBJ2-1; 9 bases agree with TRBD2. J gave up 5 bases and V 3 bases, and 5 bases lay outside the gene matches. The CDR3 extends over 15 amino acids. Germline CDR1 reads KGHSH; CDR2 reads LQKENI.

The chain has TRBV6-5 and TRBJ2-4, with a tentative D call TRBD1 (5 bases). Germline CDR1 MNHEY, CDR2 SVGAGI. Trimming pared 6 bases from V and 4 bases from J, leaving 13 bases between. The CDR3 has 14 amino acids. The CDR3 coding sequence is TGTGCCAGCAGCCCAGGGCCCGGAAAAAACATTCAGTACTTC. The encoded protein is CASSPGPGKNIQYF.